This paragraph reports one TCR beta chain. The source of the sample is a study of control samples from healthy donors and cancer patients. Germline loops: CDR1 MNHEY, CDR2 SVGAGI. Losses at the gene ends were 7 bases for V and 4 bases for J; bases not matched to a gene: 6. The CDR3 spans 14 residues. TCRdb's table, derived via immunoSEQ multiplex PCR, lists solely in-frame clones and lacks some. The table has roughly 170,000 clones, around 90% seen once. Sequenced: blood. The chain carries TRBV6-5 and TRBJ2-7; TRBD1 matches at 11 bases. The TCR was taken from a woman in her thirties or forties in good health. CDR3 DNA: TGTGCCAGCAAACCGGGGACAGGGGGGTACGAGCAGTACTTC. Its protein is CASKPGTGGYEQYF.